Listed below are T cell receptor beta chains from one sample, sequenced in a study of T cells in narcolepsy. The repertoire was sequenced with immunoSEQ multiplex PCR; TCRdb's copy has only in-frame clones and lacks some. Altogether about 40,000 clones are present, around 85% being singletons, with the ten largest covering roughly 1.6%. The sequenced material came from CD45RA- memory CD4+ T cells from PBMCs. The source of these receptors is a human donor with narcolepsy. CDR3s include the opening cysteine and the closing phenylalanine or tryptophan. A D gene is named only where the DNA matches it firmly. For some rows the clone size is stated as once, few or many, or as a class when expanded; others skip it.

V,D,size,J,CDR3,DNA
TRBV18,-,-,TRBJ1-2,CASSSTYAKGNYGYTF,TGTGCCAGCTCATCTACCTACGCAAAGGGCAACTATGGCTACACCTTC
TRBV18,-,-,TRBJ1-5,CASSHRDGRNQPQHF,TGTGCCAGCTCACACCGGGACGGTCGCAATCAGCCCCAGCATTTT
TRBV4-2,TRBD2,-,TRBJ2-7,CASSQGPTSGGYEQYF,TGTGCCAGCAGCCAAGGTCCGACTAGCGGGGGCTACGAGCAGTACTTC
TRBV5-1,-,-,TRBJ2-3,CASSWRDSSDTQYF,TGCGCCAGCAGCTGGCGGGACTCATCAGATACGCAGTATTTT
TRBV11-3,-,-,TRBJ2-1,CASSLRMGYNEQFF,TGTGCCAGCAGCTTACGAATGGGGTACAATGAGCAGTTCTTC
TRBV5-1,-,-,TRBJ2-3,CASSLEGTGTYTQYF,TGCGCCAGCAGCTTGGAGGGGACGGGGACGTATACGCAGTATTTT
TRBV6-5,-,few,TRBJ1-3,CASSYSRGWGNTIYF,TGTGCCAGCAGTTATAGTCGGGGATGGGGAAACACCATATATTTT
TRBV19,TRBD1,-,TRBJ2-1,CATSDRGRDEQFF,TGTGCCACCTCGGACAGGGGAAGGGATGAGCAGTTCTTC
TRBV6-1,-,-,TRBJ2-5,CASSGLRTEGTQYF,TGTGCCAGCAGTGGTTTACGGACTGAAGGGACCCAGTACTTC
TRBV2,-,-,TRBJ1-1,CASRGKPRTEAFF,TGTGCCAGCAGGGGTAAACCGAGGACTGAAGCTTTCTTT
TRBV5-6,-,-,TRBJ2-7,CASSSGPSYEQYF,TGTGCCAGCAGCTCGGGCCCATCCTACGAGCAGTACTTC
TRBV7-6,-,-,TRBJ2-7,CASSLSRGSYEQYF,TGTGCCAGCAGCTTAAGCAGGGGCTCCTACGAGCAGTACTTC
TRBV4-3,TRBD1,-,TRBJ2-4,CASSQADRVAKNIQYF,TGCGCCAGCAGCCAAGCTGACAGGGTAGCCAAAAACATTCAGTACTTC
TRBV4-2,-,-,TRBJ1-1,CASSQEVRDRPGAAFF,TGTGCCAGCAGCCAAGAGGTCAGGGACCGCCCGGGAGCAGCTTTCTTT
TRBV19,-,-,TRBJ1-3,CASSKSSSGNTIYF,TGTGCCAGTAGTAAGTCGAGCTCTGGAAACACCATATATTTT
TRBV19,-,-,TRBJ2-3,CASAMSSGYVQYF,TGTGCCAGTGCAATGTCGTCCGGGTATGTGCAGTATTTT
TRBV7-3,TRBD2,-,TRBJ2-1,CASSPQTSGGEQFF,TGTGCCAGCAGCCCCCAGACTAGCGGGGGGGAGCAGTTCTTC
TRBV28,-,-,TRBJ1-1,CASRLTPPEAFF,TGTGCCAGCAGACTCACCCCTCCAGAAGCTTTCTTT
TRBV2,-,-,TRBJ1-1,CASSYDRSVNTEAFF,TGTGCCAGCAGTTATGACAGAAGTGTGAACACTGAAGCTTTCTTT
TRBV6-6,-,-,TRBJ2-7,CASTYGATYEQYF,TGTGCCAGCACCTACGGGGCAACCTACGAGCAGTACTTC
TRBV4-2,TRBD1,-,TRBJ1-5,CASSGNRGSNQPQHF,TGTGCCAGCAGCGGGAACAGGGGTAGCAATCAGCCCCAGCATTTT
TRBV18,-,-,TRBJ1-6,CASSPSSMDVGSPLHF,TGTGCCAGCTCACCGAGTTCCATGGATGTGGGTTCACCCCTCCACTTT
TRBV7-8,-,few,TRBJ2-7,CASRPRGFEQYF,TGTGCCAGCAGGCCTCGAGGGTTCGAGCAGTACTTC